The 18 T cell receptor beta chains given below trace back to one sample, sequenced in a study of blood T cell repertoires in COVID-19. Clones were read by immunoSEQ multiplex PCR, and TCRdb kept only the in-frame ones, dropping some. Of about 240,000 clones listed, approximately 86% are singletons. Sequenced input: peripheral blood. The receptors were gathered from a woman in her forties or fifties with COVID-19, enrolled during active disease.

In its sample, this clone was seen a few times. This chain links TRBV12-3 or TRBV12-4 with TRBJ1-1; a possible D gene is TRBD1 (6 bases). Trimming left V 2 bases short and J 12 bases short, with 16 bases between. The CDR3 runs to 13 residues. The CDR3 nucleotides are TGTGCCAGCAGTTTAAGGGCAGGGGATGCGCCTTTCTTT. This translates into CASSLRAGDAPFF.

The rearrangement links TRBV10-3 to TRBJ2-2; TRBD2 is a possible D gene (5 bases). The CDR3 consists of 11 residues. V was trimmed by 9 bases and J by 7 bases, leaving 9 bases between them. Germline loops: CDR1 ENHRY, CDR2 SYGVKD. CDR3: CAIMGSGELFF. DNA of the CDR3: TGTGCCATAATGGGGAGCGGGGAGCTGTTTTTT.

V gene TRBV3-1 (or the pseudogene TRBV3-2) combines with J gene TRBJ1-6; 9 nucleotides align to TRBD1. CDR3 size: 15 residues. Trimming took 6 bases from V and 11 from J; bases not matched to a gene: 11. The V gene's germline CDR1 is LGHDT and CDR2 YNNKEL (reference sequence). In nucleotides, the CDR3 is TGTGCCAGCAGTCGACGTGGGACAGGGCAACCACCCCTCCACTTT. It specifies CASSRRGTGQPPLHF.

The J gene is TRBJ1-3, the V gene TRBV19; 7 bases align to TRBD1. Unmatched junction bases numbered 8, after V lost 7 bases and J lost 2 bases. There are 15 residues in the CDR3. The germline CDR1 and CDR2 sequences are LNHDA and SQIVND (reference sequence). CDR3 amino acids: CASTPTTGTGNTIYF. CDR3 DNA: TGTGCCAGTACCCCTACGACAGGGACTGGAAACACCATATATTTT.

The CDR3 sequence is CASSLNSLGLADNEQFF. The CDR3 coding sequence is TGTGCCAGCAGCTTGAACTCGCTGGGTCTAGCGGACAATGAGCAGTTCTTC. V usage is TRBV7-8 and J usage is TRBJ2-1; 7 bases line up with TRBD2. V lost 3 bases to trimming and J lost 5 bases; unmatched junction nucleotides: 13. The CDR3 has 17 residues. CDR1 and CDR2 from the germline V gene are SGHVS and FQNEAQ.

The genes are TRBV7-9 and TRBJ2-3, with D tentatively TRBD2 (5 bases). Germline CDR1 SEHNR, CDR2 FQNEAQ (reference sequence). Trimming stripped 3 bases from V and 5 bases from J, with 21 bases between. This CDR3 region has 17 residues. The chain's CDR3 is CASSFSSSGLGGDTQYF. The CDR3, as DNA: TGTGCCAGCAGCTTTTCTTCCTCCGGGCTAGGAGGAGATACGCAGTATTTT.

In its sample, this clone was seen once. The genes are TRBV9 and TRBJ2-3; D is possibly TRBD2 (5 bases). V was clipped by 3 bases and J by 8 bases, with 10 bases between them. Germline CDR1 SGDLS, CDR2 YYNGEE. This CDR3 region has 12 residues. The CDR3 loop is CASSENEGTQYF. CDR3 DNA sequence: TGTGCCAGCAGCGAGAACGAGGGTACGCAGTATTTT.

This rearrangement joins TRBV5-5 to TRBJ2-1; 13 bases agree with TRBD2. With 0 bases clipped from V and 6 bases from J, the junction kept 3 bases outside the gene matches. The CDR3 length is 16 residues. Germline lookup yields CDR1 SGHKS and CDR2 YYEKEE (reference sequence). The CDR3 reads CASSLGGLAGANEQFF. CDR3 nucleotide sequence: TGTGCCAGCAGCTTGGGTGGACTAGCGGGGGCCAATGAGCAGTTCTTC.

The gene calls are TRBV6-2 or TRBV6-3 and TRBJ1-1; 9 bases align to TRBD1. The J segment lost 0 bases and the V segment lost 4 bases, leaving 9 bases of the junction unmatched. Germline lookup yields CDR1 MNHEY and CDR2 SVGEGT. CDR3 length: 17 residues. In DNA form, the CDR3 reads TGTGCCAGCAGTTCCCCGTCGGACAGGGGACTGAACACTGAAGCTTTCTTT. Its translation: CASSSPSDRGLNTEAFF.

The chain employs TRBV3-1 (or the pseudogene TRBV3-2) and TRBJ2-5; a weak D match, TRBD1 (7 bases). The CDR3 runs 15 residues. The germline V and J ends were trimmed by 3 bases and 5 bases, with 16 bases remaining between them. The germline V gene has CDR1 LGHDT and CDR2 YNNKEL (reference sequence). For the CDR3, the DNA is TGTGCCAGCAGCCAGACGGGCCCAGGGGGGGAGACCCAGTACTTC. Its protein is CASSQTGPGGETQYF.

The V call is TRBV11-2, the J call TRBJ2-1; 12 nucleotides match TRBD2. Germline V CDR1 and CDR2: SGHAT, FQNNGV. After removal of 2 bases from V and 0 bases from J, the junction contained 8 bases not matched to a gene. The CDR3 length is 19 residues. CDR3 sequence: CASSLFASGGASSYNEQFF. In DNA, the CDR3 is TGTGCCAGCAGCTTATTCGCTAGCGGGGGGGCGAGCTCCTACAATGAGCAGTTCTTC.

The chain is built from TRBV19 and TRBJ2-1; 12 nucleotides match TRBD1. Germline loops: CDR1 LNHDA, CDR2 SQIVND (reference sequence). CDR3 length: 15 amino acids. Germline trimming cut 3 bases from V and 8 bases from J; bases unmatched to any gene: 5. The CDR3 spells CASSIGTGGIYEQFF. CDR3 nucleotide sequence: TGTGCCAGTAGTATTGGGACAGGGGGCATTTATGAGCAGTTCTTC.

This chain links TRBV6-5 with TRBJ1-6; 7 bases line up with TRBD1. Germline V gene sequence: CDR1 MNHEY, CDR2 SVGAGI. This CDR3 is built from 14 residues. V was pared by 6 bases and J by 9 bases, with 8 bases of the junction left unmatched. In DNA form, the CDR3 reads TGTGCCAGCAGAATCAAGGGGGCGGTTTCACCCCTCCACTTT. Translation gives CASRIKGAVSPLHF.

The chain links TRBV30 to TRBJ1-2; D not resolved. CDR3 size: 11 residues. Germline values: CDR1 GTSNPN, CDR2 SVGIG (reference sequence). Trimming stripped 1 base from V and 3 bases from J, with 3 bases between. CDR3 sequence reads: CAWSADYGYTF. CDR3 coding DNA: TGTGCCTGGAGTGCGGACTATGGCTACACCTTC. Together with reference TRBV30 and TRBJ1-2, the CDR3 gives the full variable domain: SQTIHQWPATLVQPVGSPLSLECTVEGTSNPNLYWYRQAAGRGLQLLFYSVGIGQISSEVPQNLSASRPQDRQFILSSKKLLLSDSGFYLCAWSADYGYTFGSGTRLTVV.

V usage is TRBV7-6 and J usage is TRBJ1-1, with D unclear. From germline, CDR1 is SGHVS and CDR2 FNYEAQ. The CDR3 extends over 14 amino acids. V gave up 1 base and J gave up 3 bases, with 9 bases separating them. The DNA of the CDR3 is TGTGCCAGCAGCTTAGAAGGTCGGGACACTGAAGCTTTCTTT. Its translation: CASSLEGRDTEAFF.

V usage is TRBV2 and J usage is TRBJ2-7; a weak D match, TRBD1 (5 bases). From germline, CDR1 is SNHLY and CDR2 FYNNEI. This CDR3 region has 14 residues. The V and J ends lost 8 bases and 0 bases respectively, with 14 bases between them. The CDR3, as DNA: TGTGCCAGCGGGGCCGGACGCCCCTCCTACGAGCAGTACGTC. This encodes CASGAGRPSYEQYV.

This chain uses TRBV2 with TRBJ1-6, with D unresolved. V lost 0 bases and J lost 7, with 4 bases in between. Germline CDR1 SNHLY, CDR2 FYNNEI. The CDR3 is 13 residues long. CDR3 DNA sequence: TGTGCCAGCAGTGAAGCGTCGAATTCACCCCTCCACTTT. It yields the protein CASSEASNSPLHF.

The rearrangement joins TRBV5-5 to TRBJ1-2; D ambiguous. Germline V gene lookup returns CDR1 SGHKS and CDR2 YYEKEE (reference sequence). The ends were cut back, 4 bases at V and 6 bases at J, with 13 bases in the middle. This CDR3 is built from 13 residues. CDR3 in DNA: TGTGCCAGCAGCGGCCCGGGTCTCAATGGCTACACCTTC. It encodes CASSGPGLNGYTF. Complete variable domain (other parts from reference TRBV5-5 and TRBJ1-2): DAGVTQSPTHLIKTRGQQVTLRCSPISGHKSVSWYQQVLGQGPQFIFQYYEKEERGRGNFPDRFSARQFPNYSSELNVNALLLGDSALYLCASSGPGLNGYTFGSGTRLTVV.